These T cell receptor beta chains were read from a single sample in a study of T cells after yellow fever vaccination. One entry per CDR3 protein results from TCRdb running MiXCR on the 5' RACE reads. The table shows 400,000 or so distinct CDR3 sequences, with roughly 20% occurring only once. The material sequenced was PBMCs, taken before the yellow fever booster vaccination. All receptors come from a man aged 18-30 years who received the YFV17D yellow fever vaccine. CDR3s include the opening cysteine and the closing phenylalanine or tryptophan. A D gene is named only where the DNA matches it firmly. Not all rows give a size; the values are once, few, many and, for expanded clones, a class.

clone size: .
D gene: TRBD1
V gene: TRBV12-3/TRBV12-4
J gene: TRBJ1-1
CDR3 DNA: TGTGCCAGCAGTTCAGGTCGGGGGGACAGGGGAATGAACACTGAAGCTTTCTTT
CDR3 protein: CASSSGRGDRGMNTEAFF

clone size: many
D gene: .
V gene: TRBV5-6
J gene: TRBJ2-5
CDR3 DNA: TGTGCCAGCAGCTTGGACAGGGCCCAAGAGACCCAGTACTTC
CDR3 protein: CASSLDRAQETQYF

clone size: .
D gene: .
V gene: TRBV18
J gene: TRBJ1-2
CDR3 DNA: TGTGCCAGCTCACCATCGGGCCTTCGGGGCTACACCTTC
CDR3 protein: CASSPSGLRGYTF

clone size: .
D gene: TRBD1
V gene: TRBV10-3
J gene: TRBJ2-3
CDR3 DNA: TGTGCCATCAGTATGGCCGGGACAGGGGGTTTCACAGATACGCAGTATTTT
CDR3 protein: CAISMAGTGGFTDTQYF

clone size: few
D gene: .
V gene: TRBV29-1
J gene: TRBJ1-1
CDR3 DNA: TGCAGCGTTGGTCGGGGGATGAACACTGAAGCTTTCTTT
CDR3 protein: CSVGRGMNTEAFF

clone size: .
D gene: .
V gene: TRBV7-2
J gene: TRBJ2-5
CDR3 DNA: TGTGCCAGCAGCTTAGTTGTCGGGACTGGACAAGAGACCCAGTACTTC
CDR3 protein: CASSLVVGTGQETQYF

clone size: few
D gene: .
V gene: TRBV20-1
J gene: TRBJ1-1
CDR3 DNA: TGCAGTGCCCCGGAGGGTCCGTGGAACACTGAAGCTTTCTTT
CDR3 protein: CSAPEGPWNTEAFF

clone size: .
D gene: TRBD1
V gene: TRBV6-2/TRBV6-3
J gene: TRBJ2-7
CDR3 DNA: TGTGCCAGCAGTAGAGACAGGGGGCGTTTCTACGAGCAGTACTTC
CDR3 protein: CASSRDRGRFYEQYF

clone size: few
D gene: .
V gene: TRBV4-3
J gene: TRBJ2-2
CDR3 DNA: TGCGCCAGCAGCCGCGCCGATTGCCCCGGGGAGCTGTTTTTT
CDR3 protein: CASSRADCPGELFF

clone size: few
D gene: .
V gene: TRBV29-1
J gene: TRBJ2-7
CDR3 DNA: TGCAGCGTTGAGGGATTTGGCTACGAGCAGTACTTC
CDR3 protein: CSVEGFGYEQYF

clone size: .
D gene: .
V gene: TRBV12-3/TRBV12-4
J gene: TRBJ2-1
CDR3 DNA: TGTGCCAGCAGTTTTGTGGGCAATGAGCAGTTCTTC
CDR3 protein: CASSFVGNEQFF

clone size: .
D gene: TRBD2
V gene: TRBV12-3/TRBV12-4
J gene: TRBJ2-1
CDR3 DNA: TGTGCCAGCAGCGGGGGGGGCCACAATGAGCAGTTCTTC
CDR3 protein: CASSGGGHNEQFF

clone size: .
D gene: .
V gene: TRBV7-3
J gene: TRBJ2-2
CDR3 DNA: TGTGCCAGCAGCTTAGGCCCCCCGTTTGGCGGGGAGCTGTTTTTT
CDR3 protein: CASSLGPPFGGELFF

clone size: few
D gene: .
V gene: TRBV10-2
J gene: TRBJ2-4
CDR3 DNA: TGCGCCAGCAGTGATCGGGGGTGGGGCAAAAACATTCAGTACTTC
CDR3 protein: CASSDRGWGKNIQYF

clone size: .
D gene: TRBD2
V gene: TRBV4-3
J gene: TRBJ2-1
CDR3 DNA: TGCGCCAGCAGCCTAGCCGGGACTACTTACAATGAGCAGTTCTTC
CDR3 protein: CASSLAGTTYNEQFF

clone size: many
D gene: .
V gene: TRBV27
J gene: TRBJ2-3
CDR3 DNA: TGTGCCAGCAGTTTAGGGTCGGCAGATACGCAGTATTTT
CDR3 protein: CASSLGSADTQYF

clone size: .
D gene: TRBD2
V gene: TRBV7-2
J gene: TRBJ2-2
CDR3 DNA: TGTGCCAGCAGCGGTACTAGCGGGGGGTACACCGGGGAGCTGTTTTTT
CDR3 protein: CASSGTSGGYTGELFF

clone size: .
D gene: TRBD1
V gene: TRBV11-2
J gene: TRBJ2-1
CDR3 DNA: TGTGCCAGCAGCTTACAGGGGGCTGAGCAGTTCTTC
CDR3 protein: CASSLQGAEQFF

clone size: .
D gene: .
V gene: TRBV12-3/TRBV12-4
J gene: TRBJ2-5
CDR3 DNA: TGTGCCAGCAGAAACTCCGGGACGGTAGAGACCCAGTACTTC
CDR3 protein: CASRNSGTVETQYF

clone size: few
D gene: .
V gene: TRBV7-9
J gene: TRBJ1-4
CDR3 DNA: TGTGCCAGCAGCCCATCCGCCGGAGATGAAAAACTGTTTTTT
CDR3 protein: CASSPSAGDEKLFF

clone size: .
D gene: TRBD1
V gene: TRBV7-2
J gene: TRBJ1-6
CDR3 DNA: TGTGCCAGCGCCGGACAGGCCTATAATTCACCCCTCCACTTT
CDR3 protein: CASAGQAYNSPLHF

clone size: .
D gene: .
V gene: TRBV12-3/TRBV12-4
J gene: TRBJ2-7
CDR3 DNA: TGTGCCAGCAGCCCGGGGAGGCCCGAGCAGTACTTC
CDR3 protein: CASSPGRPEQYF

clone size: few
D gene: .
V gene: TRBV15
J gene: TRBJ2-1
CDR3 DNA: TGTGCCACCAGCAGAGATTTATTGGGGGCCTACAATGAGCAGTTCTTC
CDR3 protein: CATSRDLLGAYNEQFF

clone size: .
D gene: .
V gene: TRBV29-1
J gene: TRBJ1-1
CDR3 DNA: TGCAGCGTCAATCTAGATTGGAGTAACACTGAAGCTTTCTTT
CDR3 protein: CSVNLDWSNTEAFF

clone size: .
D gene: TRBD1
V gene: TRBV27
J gene: TRBJ2-6
CDR3 DNA: TGTGCCAGCACCCCGGGACAGGGAGCCCCTGGGGCCAACGTCCTGACTTTC
CDR3 protein: CASTPGQGAPGANVLTF

clone size: .
D gene: .
V gene: TRBV10-3
J gene: TRBJ1-1
CDR3 DNA: TGTGCCATCAGCGCCGCCCTGGGGAATGAAGCTTTCTTT
CDR3 protein: CAISAALGNEAFF

clone size: .
D gene: .
V gene: TRBV12-3/TRBV12-4
J gene: TRBJ2-5
CDR3 DNA: TGTGCCAGCAATGCGGCAAAAGGGACCCAGTACTTC
CDR3 protein: CASNAAKGTQYF

clone size: .
D gene: .
V gene: TRBV7-8
J gene: TRBJ1-2
CDR3 DNA: TGTGCCAGCAGCCAGAGTCTCAGGGTCGGTTATGGCTACACCTTC
CDR3 protein: CASSQSLRVGYGYTF

clone size: few
D gene: TRBD2
V gene: TRBV7-9
J gene: TRBJ2-5
CDR3 DNA: TGTGCCAGCAGCTCCAAGGAGCGGGGCCAAGAGACCCAGTACTTC
CDR3 protein: CASSSKERGQETQYF

clone size: few
D gene: TRBD2
V gene: TRBV3-1
J gene: TRBJ2-5
CDR3 DNA: TGTGCCAGCAGCCCAGGAGGACTAGCGGGCAGAGAGACCCAGTACTTC
CDR3 protein: CASSPGGLAGRETQYF

clone size: few
D gene: TRBD2
V gene: TRBV20-1
J gene: TRBJ2-5
CDR3 DNA: TGCAGTGCTGGGCTAGCGGGGGTACAGACCCAGTACTTC
CDR3 protein: CSAGLAGVQTQYF

clone size: few
D gene: .
V gene: TRBV6-1
J gene: TRBJ2-1
CDR3 DNA: TGTGCCAGCAGTGAATTGGGGGGAACTGTCCACAATGAGCAGTTCTTC
CDR3 protein: CASSELGGTVHNEQFF

clone size: .
D gene: .
V gene: TRBV3-1
J gene: TRBJ2-1
CDR3 DNA: TGTGCCAGCAGCCCAGCAGGGGGGGAGCAGTTCTTC
CDR3 protein: CASSPAGGEQFF

clone size: .
D gene: .
V gene: TRBV12-3/TRBV12-4
J gene: TRBJ1-1
CDR3 DNA: TGTGCCAGCAGTTTACAGTTGTCGGGCACTGAAGCTTTCTTT
CDR3 protein: CASSLQLSGTEAFF

clone size: few
D gene: .
V gene: TRBV5-1
J gene: TRBJ2-5
CDR3 DNA: TGCGCCAGCAGCTTGTCCGGATGGGAGGAGACCCAGTACTTC
CDR3 protein: CASSLSGWEETQYF

clone size: few
D gene: .
V gene: TRBV20-1
J gene: TRBJ2-3
CDR3 DNA: TGCAGTGCTCAAGAGCCATATAGCACAGATACGCAGTATTTT
CDR3 protein: CSAQEPYSTDTQYF

clone size: .
D gene: .
V gene: TRBV7-6
J gene: TRBJ1-2
CDR3 DNA: TGTGCCAGCAGCCTTGTACGGGACGGGGTAGCCTATGGCTACACCTTC
CDR3 protein: CASSLVRDGVAYGYTF

clone size: .
D gene: TRBD1
V gene: TRBV5-6
J gene: TRBJ2-1
CDR3 DNA: TGTGCCAGCATCCTTGTAGGGGGCGATGAGCAGTTCTTC
CDR3 protein: CASILVGGDEQFF

clone size: .
D gene: .
V gene: TRBV12-3/TRBV12-4
J gene: TRBJ2-1
CDR3 DNA: TGTGCCAGCAGTTTGGGAGACCCGGAGCAGTTCTTC
CDR3 protein: CASSLGDPEQFF

clone size: .
D gene: TRBD2
V gene: TRBV6-4
J gene: TRBJ2-1
CDR3 DNA: TGTGCCAGCAGTCCAAGTGGACTAGCGGGCAGCTCCTACAATGAGCAGTTCTTC
CDR3 protein: CASSPSGLAGSSYNEQFF

clone size: few
D gene: .
V gene: TRBV4-3
J gene: TRBJ1-1
CDR3 DNA: TGCGCCAGCAGCCAAACCCGGGACGGGAACACTGAAGCTTTCTTT
CDR3 protein: CASSQTRDGNTEAFF

clone size: .
D gene: .
V gene: TRBV7-9
J gene: TRBJ1-2
CDR3 DNA: TGTGCCAGCAGCTTCGCCGCTAACTATGGCTACACCTTC
CDR3 protein: CASSFAANYGYTF

clone size: .
D gene: TRBD1
V gene: TRBV3-1
J gene: TRBJ1-1
CDR3 DNA: TGTGCCAGCAGCGCCCTTCCCGGACAGGGCAGGCAGAACACTGAAGCTTTCTTT
CDR3 protein: CASSALPGQGRQNTEAFF

clone size: .
D gene: .
V gene: TRBV20-1
J gene: TRBJ1-4
CDR3 DNA: TGCAGTGCTAGAGATCCCAGGGGATCTAATGAAAAACTGTTTTTT
CDR3 protein: CSARDPRGSNEKLFF

clone size: .
D gene: TRBD1
V gene: TRBV20-1
J gene: TRBJ1-3
CDR3 DNA: TGCAGTGCACCGGACAGGCGCTCTGGAAACACCATATATTTT
CDR3 protein: CSAPDRRSGNTIYF

clone size: few
D gene: TRBD1
V gene: TRBV7-2
J gene: TRBJ1-1
CDR3 DNA: TGTGCCAGTAAACAGGGGGGGAACACTGAAGCTTTCTTT
CDR3 protein: CASKQGGNTEAFF